Included here is one T cell receptor beta chain sequence, with context. Its antigen remains unidentified. The 120-subject validation cohort, separate from the approximately 670-subject first cohort, included the donors. These data originate in a study of cytomegalovirus exposure and HLA in healthy donors. Study-wide findings and caveats: The study labeled roughly 160 TCR beta chains cytomegalovirus-associated. Most TCR sequences were uncommon, yet certain public TCRs appeared in many donors.

Sequenced by immunoSEQ multiplex PCR; TCRdb stores in-frame clones only, minus some. The table has roughly 62,000 clones, around 94% seen once; the top ten hold about 2.2%. The CDR3 loop spans 10 amino acids. The V end lost 7 bases, the J end lost 6 bases, and 8 bases lay between the germline ends. CDR1 is DFQATT, CDR2 SNEGSKA, per germline (reference sequence). The TCR was taken from a man aged 18 to 35 in good health and CMV-seronegative. The chain is built from TRBV20-1 and TRBJ2-3; D not resolved. Sequencing was done on a sample of PBMCs. The CDR3 region is CSVPFDTQYF. The CDR3 DNA is TGCAGTGTCCCCTTCGATACGCAGTATTTT.